This TCR beta chain is drawn from a study of T-cell reconstitution after alpha-beta-depleted transplantation in children. Whole-study results and caveats: After transplant, at about two months, alpha-beta T cells were reportedly derived from several hundred expanded graft clones. After transplant, high TCRbeta diversity at day 60 in some patients arose from surviving recipient T cells and thymic progenitors. It was newly produced T cells that mostly accounted for T-cell counts and diversity one year after transplant.

The authors prepared the TCRbeta library with unique molecular identifiers. MiXCR, run by TCRdb on the PCR reads, gives a single entry per CDR3 protein. The data show 25,000 or so distinct CDR3 sequences, 18% seen once. CDR1 MNHEY and CDR2 SVGEGT come from the germline V gene. The germline V and J ends were trimmed by 6 bases and 5 bases, with 23 bases remaining between them. The CDR3 consists of 16 residues. Points on this clonotype: What it recognizes is unknown.

The material sequenced was PBMCs, mostly from graft donor cells, taken 60 days after TCRalphabeta/CD19-depleted stem cell transplant. This sequence joins TRBV6-2 or TRBV6-3 and TRBJ2-7; D is undetermined. This clonotype was sampled from a male patient aged 2-10 years who had a stem cell transplant for acute lymphoblastic leukemia, so the T cells may come from the graft donor. The CDR3 DNA follows: TGTGCCAGCAGCCATCCCGTGGGCCGTCCCTACCACGAGCAGTACTTC. Residues: CASSHPVGRPYHEQYF.